This T cell receptor beta chain is from a study of shared clonotypes between healthy human individuals. Germline lookup yields CDR1 MGHRA and CDR2 YSYEKL. This CDR3 has 12 amino acids. Trimming left V 7 bases short and J 0 bases short, with 7 bases between. Per the original data handling: Junction-only sequences without quality scores were provided by ImmunoSEQ, so filtering was different. Profiling relied on immunoSEQ multiplex PCR, and the TCRdb table lists in-frame clones only, not all of them. D and trimming were read from the DNA, whereas the V and J calls and clone size are those reported in that table. The data hold approximately 2,200,000 clones, with 90% to 95% observed a single time. Overall study results and limits: The study sampled only blood, and tissue repertoires likely differ. Against clonotypes common to all four donors, non-shared ones had lower generation probabilities.

Terminally differentiated effector memory CD45RA+ cells were excluded from the naive CD8 cells, which were CD45RO-negative and positively selected for CCR7. The donors were adults (healthy and HIV-negative) with no recent acute infections or vaccinations. A remark on this clone: Its specificity is unknown.

Sequencing was carried out using naive CD8+ T cells from PBMCs. This receptor was identified in a man between 18 and 35 years old in good health. Some clones in this sample may be carry-over from other donors' samples. The chain combines TRBV4-1 with TRBJ2-7; D is perhaps TRBD1 (5 bases). In DNA, the CDR3 is TGCGCCAGCAAAGGGGACTCCTACGAGCAGTACTTC. Translating gives CASKGDSYEQYF.